The sequence of this T cell receptor (beta chain) was determined in a study of shared clonotypes between healthy human individuals (dated by TCRdb to the early 2020s). General notes on the study: A few men and a couple of women, aged 18 to 49 years, made up the cohort. To estimate repertoire size and how much clonotypes are shared between individuals, the study performed deep sequencing of blood TCR repertoires from five healthy adults. Per donor, three plates each were used for CD4 naive and CD4 memory, two for CD8 naive, and one for CD8 memory. To increase sequencing depth and limit assay-specific biases, TCR repertoire library preparation and sequencing were carried out by different laboratories using diverse techniques. Between about 0.85 and 10 billion PBMCs per donor were obtained by leukapheresis. Results the study describes overall, beyond this receptor: Larger estimated clonotype richness was generally found for naive subsets than for memory subsets. Sampling was limited to blood, and TCR repertoires in tissue likely differ from TCR repertoires in blood. Clonotypes shared by all four sorted-subset donors showed higher generation probabilities than non-shared clonotypes. When several donors were compared, the shared fraction of clonotypes was around 5% for naive CD4, 3.5% for naive CD8, about 2.5% for memory CD4, and roughly 0.43% for memory CD8. Because the study included only a small number of donors, the genetic and exposure-history diversity represented was limited. Incomplete sequencing was indicated by rarefaction of sorted-subset datasets, despite the large sequencing depth. Pairwise subsampling indicated that sequencing depth was expected to affect the degree of clonotype sharing among donors.

As regards this clone: Its antigen is unknown. No much larger clone exists at a distance of one base, and base qualities are not known.

Inclusive of the bounding cysteine and phenylalanine, the CDR3 is 14 residues long. The entry retains the CDR3 DNA only, 42 bases that are in frame from base 1. CDR1 SGDLS and CDR2 YYNGEE are derived from the germline V gene. Clipping removes 1 base from V and 2 bases from J, with 3 as the unmatched junction base count. TCR CDR3 regions were amplified from genomic DNA by multiplex PCR using the deep immunoSEQ assay. Genomic DNA extracted from each cell subset was distributed evenly over all wells of several immunoSEQ 96-well plates, and each plate served as one replicate. For sorted subsets, each replicate PCR was loaded with approximately 0.2 ug genomic DNA, equivalent to roughly 30,000 T cell genomes. Purified libraries were quantified with a Qubit 3.0 fluorometer, sized on a Bioanalyzer 2100, and re-quantified with the KAPA Library Quantification kit. Every immunoSEQ 96-well plate was sequenced on a separate single-read 150-cycle Illumina NextSeq 550 flow cell. The study's processing was this. The immunoSEQ output contained only junctional sequences without quality scores, so filtering could not match that applied to full-length reads. To assign V/J genes and CDR3, sequences were annotated against IMGT germline references using PyIR, a Python wrapper for IgBLAST v1.9. Any read was removed if the V/J assignment was weak (E-value above 1e-6), the CDR3 was missing, or the read contained stop codons, out-of-frame junctions, or ambiguous translated residues. A V3J clonotype was defined by an identical inferred V gene, J gene, and CDR3 amino acid sequence. To compute the percentage overlap between repertoires, the number of shared unique clonotypes was divided by the size of the smaller repertoire. Repertoire richness was assessed with RTK rarefaction, the Chao1 estimator, and Recon v2.1 estimates of unobserved clonotypes. Generation probabilities were computed with OLGA for all TCRbeta clonotypes obtained by the gDNA method from a handful of donors. TCRdb provides this immuneACCESS table in a form limited to in-frame rearrangements. Some clones are lacking; in checked studies, under half of them reflect an unresolved V gene, and why the rest are absent is not known. From that table come the V and J calls and clone size; the DNA was used to work out D and trimming. The sample has about 2.1 million clones on record, about 92% of them singletons. About 1.8% of the sample is taken by the ten largest.

CD8 naive samples were CD45RO-negative cells positively selected for CCR7, giving a CD45RA+CCR7+ population that excluded TemRA cells. Healthy HIV-negative adults with no recently reported acute infections or vaccinations were included as donors. Every donor was a Caucasian adult residing in Nashville, Tennessee, USA. Blood was collected by leukapheresis, and PBMCs were isolated by Ficoll-Histopaque density gradient centrifugation and then cryopreserved in liquid nitrogen vapor phase. Purity and quantity of every magnetically sorted T cell population were checked by analytical flow cytometry. Genomic DNA was isolated from each sorted fraction and quantified by UV absorbance on a Nanodrop 2000c.

This sequence originates from a young man in good health. Some clones in this sample may be carry-over from other donors' samples. The source material was naive CD8+ T cells from PBMCs. Per the publication, the cell subset or site label means: CD45RA+CCR7+. The chain uses TRBV9 and TRBJ2-7, with 7 central nucleotides matching TRBD2. The CDR3 corresponds to CASSVSREAYEQYF. The bases read TGTGCCAGCAGCGTAAGCCGGGAGGCCTACGAGCAGTACTTC.